This T cell receptor (beta chain) came from a study of control samples from healthy donors and cancer patients. CDR3 length: 13 residues. Germline V CDR1 and CDR2: SGHRS, YFSETQ. Trimming took off 5 bases at V and 5 bases at J, with 11 bases between the two ends. This clone was picked up one time. Method: immunoSEQ multiplex PCR; TCRdb's copy keeps in-frame clones and lacks some. The sample has around 100,000 clones; roughly 84% are singletons. The source of this sequence is a woman aged 45-59 years in good health. Specimen: blood. The chain employs TRBV5-1 and TRBJ1-5; D is possibly TRBD1 (6 bases). The CDR3 bases are TGCGCCAGCAGTAAAACAGGGCATCAGCCCCAGCATTTT. Translating gives CASSKTGHQPQHF.